Shown below are 19 T cell receptor beta chains from a single sample sequenced in a study of cytomegalovirus exposure and HLA in healthy donors. This PCR relied on a set of 60 Vbeta primers and 13 Jbeta primers. Measured with immunoSEQ multiplex PCR; TCRdb has only the in-frame clones, and not every one. This sample has around 140,000 clones, with more than 75% found just once. Sequencing was performed on PBMCs. These receptors all stem from a woman younger than 35 in good health and CMV-seropositive.

V gene TRBV7-6 combines with J gene TRBJ2-5; D possibly corresponds to TRBD2 (6 bases). The CDR3 has 14 amino acids. V shed 2 bases and J shed 3 bases, with 10 bases lying between them. In germline, CDR1 is SGHVS, CDR2 FNYEAQ. The CDR3 here is CASSLTPGEETQYF. DNA of the CDR3: TGTGCCAGCAGCTTAACGCCGGGGGAAGAGACCCAGTACTTC.

The CDR3 DNA reads TGTGCCAGCAGCTTCCGGGACAGGTACTACAATGAGCAGTTCTTC. Protein sequence: CASSFRDRYYNEQFF. The chain uses TRBV5-6 and TRBJ2-1; TRBD1 matches at 8 bases. This CDR3 spans 15 amino acids. Germline loops: CDR1 SGHDT, CDR2 YYEEEE. The V segment lost 2 bases and the J segment 3 bases; nucleotides outside the gene matches: 4.

The rearrangement uses TRBV6-5 and TRBJ2-5; a weak D match, TRBD1 (6 bases). Germline assignment: CDR1 MNHEY and CDR2 SVGAGI. This CDR3 is built from 15 residues. Deletions cut 5 bases from V and 4 bases from J, with 17 bases between. CDR3 sequence: CASSPGYRDVETQYF. CDR3 DNA sequence: TGTGCCAGCAGTCCCGGCTACAGGGATGTAGAGACCCAGTACTTC.

The chain has TRBV4-2 and TRBJ2-7, with D possibly being TRBD2 (6 bases). Deletions cut 0 bases from V and 3 bases from J, with 12 bases between. In germline, CDR1 is LGHNA, CDR2 YNFKEQ. This CDR3 is 15 amino acids long. CDR3 DNA: TGTGCCAGCAGCCAAGAAATGGAGGGGTACTACGAGCAGTACTTC. This sequence encodes CASSQEMEGYYEQYF.

The V gene is TRBV6-5, the J gene TRBJ1-1; D might be TRBD1 (6 bases). Germline V gene lookup returns CDR1 MNHEY and CDR2 SVGAGI. This CDR3 contains 15 residues. Trimming removed 5 bases from V and 3 bases from J, with 16 bases in between. CDR3 loop: CASSHRTEPDTEAFF. CDR3 nucleotides: TGTGCCAGCAGTCACCGGACAGAACCGGACACTGAAGCTTTCTTT.

The rearrangement uses TRBV5-1 and TRBJ2-2; a weak D match, TRBD1 (5 bases). This CDR3 has 19 residues. Trimming took 0 bases from V and 2 from J, leaving 20 bases between them. In germline, CDR1 is SGHRS, CDR2 YFSETQ. Here the CDR3 DNA reads TGCGCCAGCAGCTTGGCGGTCCAGGGAAAGAGACTTAACACCGGGGAGCTGTTTTTT. Protein product: CASSLAVQGKRLNTGELFF.

This chain links TRBV25-1 with TRBJ1-1; D not resolved. CDR1 is MGHDK and CDR2 is SYGVNS in the germline V gene. The ends were cut back, 6 bases at V and 4 bases at J, with 18 bases in the middle. CDR3 size: 15 residues. The CDR3 loop reads CASRTENYRGTEAFF. Here the CDR3 DNA reads TGTGCCAGCAGAACGGAAAACTACCGAGGCACTGAAGCTTTCTTT.

The chain links TRBV4-3 to TRBJ2-3; a weak D match, TRBD2 (6 bases). V was cut by 3 bases and J by 4 bases, with 11 bases left in between. Germline CDR1 is LGHNA and CDR2 is YSLEER. This CDR3 is built from 14 residues. The CDR3 sequence: CASSQTGESDTQYF. The CDR3 DNA follows: TGCGCCAGCAGCCAGACGGGGGAATCAGATACGCAGTATTTT.

The V and J genes are TRBV6-4 and TRBJ2-1; possible D gene TRBD2, 6 bases. Germline V CDR1 and CDR2: MRHNA, SNTAGT. This CDR3 has 16 residues. V dropped 0 bases and J dropped 0 bases, with 9 bases sitting between them. In nucleotides, the CDR3 is TGTGCCAGCAGTGACTCAGGAGGGAGCTCCTACAATGAGCAGTTCTTC. It specifies CASSDSGGSSYNEQFF.

The chain is built from TRBV9 and TRBJ2-1; tentative D call: TRBD2 (5 bases). The germline V and J ends were trimmed by 1 base and 8 bases, with 16 bases remaining between them. The length of the CDR3 is 15 residues. The germline V gene encodes CDR1 SGDLS and CDR2 YYNGEE. CDR3 in DNA: TGTGCCAGCAGCGTACTAGCCGCAATGCGCGATGAGCAGTTCTTC. It encodes CASSVLAAMRDEQFF.

This clone was detected many times. V is TRBV6-6 and J is TRBJ1-5; possible D gene TRBD1, 6 bases. V lost 6 bases and J 2 bases, leaving 11 bases between the germline ends. The CDR3 has 14 amino acids. The germline V gene has CDR1 MNHNY and CDR2 SVGAGI (reference sequence). The CDR3: CASRKRTGNQPQHF. CDR3 in DNA: TGTGCCAGCAGGAAACGGACAGGCAATCAGCCCCAGCATTTT.

The chain recombines TRBV6-1 with TRBJ1-4; D possibly corresponds to TRBD1 (5 bases). The CDR3 contains 15 residues. V was trimmed by 5 bases and J by 1 base, leaving 11 bases between them. The V gene's germline CDR1 is MNHNS and CDR2 SASEGT. The chain's CDR3 is CASSRHRGTNEKLFF. The CDR3 bases are TGTGCCAGCAGTCGACATAGGGGAACTAATGAAAAACTGTTTTTT.

The rearrangement links TRBV5-1 to TRBJ2-3; TRBD2 aligns across 9 bases. The germline CDR1 and CDR2 sequences are SGHRS and YFSETQ. V lost 7 bases and J lost 3; bases outside the gene matches: 6. CDR3 length equals 14 residues. As DNA, the CDR3 is TGCGCCAGCGCCGCGGGGGGGGCGACAGATACGCAGTATTTT. This gives the protein CASAAGGATDTQYF. Full variable domain (remainder filled in from reference TRBV5-1 and TRBJ2-3): KAGVTQTPRYLIKTRGQQVTLSCSPISGHRSVSWYQQTPGQGLQFLFEYFSETQRNKGNFPGRFSGRQFSNSRSEMNVSTLELGDSALYLCASAAGGATDTQYFGPGTRLTVL.

This clone appeared a few times. The rearrangement joins TRBV7-6 to TRBJ1-1; no firm D call. Germline values: CDR1 SGHVS, CDR2 FNYEAQ. This CDR3 is 13 amino acids long. Trimming took 0 bases from V and 8 from J, leaving 10 bases between them. CDR3 nucleotide sequence: TGTGCCAGCAGCTTAGCCCCGACACAAGAAGCTTTCTTT. Its protein product is CASSLAPTQEAFF.

The chain employs TRBV5-1 and TRBJ1-1, with 7 nucleotides matching TRBD1. CDR3 length: 16 amino acids. J was trimmed by 3 bases and V by 6 bases; bases with no gene match: 14. CDR1 is SGHRS and CDR2 is YFSETQ in the germline V gene. The CDR3 DNA reads TGCGCCAGCACCCGAAGACAGGGTAGGGGGGACACTGAAGCTTTCTTT. It encodes CASTRRQGRGDTEAFF.

This chain connects TRBV19 to TRBJ1-4; 7 bases line up with TRBD1. V was pared by 0 bases and J by 5 bases, with 6 bases of the junction left unmatched. The germline V gene has CDR1 LNHDA and CDR2 SQIVND (reference sequence). The CDR3 is made up of 16 amino acids. This chain's CDR3 is CASSIDYRGINEKLFF. CDR3 nucleotides: TGTGCCAGTAGTATAGACTACAGGGGAATCAATGAAAAACTGTTTTTT.

This clone was found once. The rearrangement links TRBV6-5 to TRBJ2-7; D possibly corresponds to TRBD2 (6 bases). Between the trimmed V and J ends, which lost 2 bases and 1 base, there was a span of 12 bases. CDR3 size: 15 residues. Per germline, CDR1 MNHEY and CDR2 SVGAGI. The CDR3 DNA reads TGTGCCAGCAGTTACACGGGGGATAGGTCCTACGAGCAGTACTTC. This codes for CASSYTGDRSYEQYF.

Here the CDR3 DNA reads TGTGCCAGCAGCCAAAGCTGGTGGGGGACAGGGGGCTACGAGCAGTACTTC. This sequence encodes CASSQSWWGTGGYEQYF. The chain combines TRBV11-2 with TRBJ2-7; 11 nucleotides match TRBD1. In germline, CDR1 is SGHAT, CDR2 FQNNGV. V lost 5 bases and J lost 3; bases outside the gene matches: 12. The CDR3 is 17 residues long.

CDR3 in amino acids: CASSEVSGNHQPQHF. CDR3 DNA sequence: TGTGCCAGCAGTGAAGTTTCGGGTAACCATCAGCCCCAGCATTTT. The chain has TRBV6-1 and TRBJ1-5; no clear D. The CDR3 loop spans 15 amino acids. From germline, CDR1 is MNHNS and CDR2 SASEGT. V was trimmed by 1 base and J by 5 bases, leaving 12 bases between them.